These 23 T cell receptor beta chains came from one sample sequenced in a study of blood T cell repertoires in COVID-19. Generated by immunoSEQ multiplex PCR, the TCRdb table keeps only in-frame clones and is missing some. Of more than 65,000 clones listed, approximately 84% are singletons. Sequenced material: peripheral blood. The source is a human donor in a cohort sampled during active COVID-19.

The CDR3 DNA sequence: TGCAGCGCGGACAGCAGTGGCTACACCTTC. Translating gives CSADSSGYTF. This chain links TRBV29-1 with TRBJ1-2; D possibly corresponds to TRBD1 (6 bases). Germline V gene sequence: CDR1 SQVTM, CDR2 ANQGSEA. Trimming took off 7 bases at V and 7 bases at J, with 10 bases between the two ends. The CDR3 runs to 10 residues.

Only one count was recorded for this clone. The chain combines TRBV7-6 with TRBJ2-3; no clear D. This CDR3 region has 16 residues. CDR1 SGHVS and CDR2 FNYEAQ come from the germline V gene. V gave up 1 base and J gave up 4 bases, with 15 bases separating them. CDR3: CASSLEQALPSDTQYF. Here the CDR3 DNA reads TGTGCCAGCAGCTTAGAGCAAGCACTCCCTTCAGATACGCAGTATTTT.

The rearrangement joins TRBV5-1 to TRBJ2-5; the D is unclear. This CDR3 spans 12 amino acids. The V gene lost 1 base and the J gene lost 4 bases, with 5 bases spanning the gap. CDR1 and CDR2 from the germline V gene are SGHRS and YFSETQ. CDR3 nucleotides: TGCGCCAGCAGCTTGCCCTCAGAGACCCAGTACTTC. Translation: CASSLPSETQYF. Full variable domain (rest looked up from reference TRBV5-1 and TRBJ2-5): KAGVTQTPRYLIKTRGQQVTLSCSPISGHRSVSWYQQTPGQGLQFLFEYFSETQRNKGNFPGRFSGRQFSNSRSEMNVSTLELGDSALYLCASSLPSETQYFGPGTRLLVL.

The V gene is TRBV30, the J gene TRBJ1-3; D unresolved. CDR3 size: 16 residues. In germline, CDR1 is GTSNPN, CDR2 SVGIG (reference sequence). Deletions cut 2 bases from V and 1 base from J, with 15 bases between. In DNA, the CDR3 is TGTGCCTGGAGTTCCACTCTAACCATATCTGGAAACACCATATATTTT. Encoded protein: CAWSSTLTISGNTIYF.

The V gene is TRBV5-6, the J gene TRBJ2-1; 11 bases are shared with TRBD2. CDR3 length: 16 residues. V lost 2 bases, J lost 2 bases, and 3 bases stayed unmatched. CDR1 is SGHDT, CDR2 YYEEEE, per germline. For the CDR3, the DNA is TGTGCCAGCAGCTTTGGGACTAGCGGAACCTACAATGAGCAGTTCTTC. Translation gives CASSFGTSGTYNEQFF.

The gene calls are TRBV10-3 and TRBJ2-7; 10 bases are a match to TRBD2. Trimming at V came to 4 bases and at J to 5 bases, leaving 8 bases not matched to a gene. This CDR3 is 15 amino acids long. Germline CDR1 reads ENHRY; CDR2 reads SYGVKD. DNA of the CDR3: TGTGCCATCAGTGGGGAGCGGGGGGGTCCCCACGAGCAGTACTTC. It translates to CAISGERGGPHEQYF.

The chain uses TRBV11-2 and TRBJ1-1; TRBD1 is a possible D gene (5 bases). In germline, CDR1 is SGHAT, CDR2 FQNNGV. V was shortened by 2 bases and J by 5 bases, with 9 bases between the two germline ends. The CDR3 runs to 13 residues. The CDR3 DNA reads as TGTGCCAGCAGCTTACTTCCAGGGACTGAAGCTTTCTTT. It specifies CASSLLPGTEAFF.

The V call is TRBV5-4, the J call TRBJ2-5; D is ambiguous. The germline V gene encodes CDR1 SGHNT and CDR2 YYREEE (reference sequence). Trimming removed 0 bases from V and 3 bases from J, with 6 bases in between. There are 13 residues in the CDR3. The CDR3 reads CASSLDLEETQYF. CDR3 DNA sequence: TGTGCCAGCAGCTTGGATTTAGAAGAGACCCAGTACTTC.

The chain combines TRBV15 with TRBJ1-4; D perhaps matches TRBD1 (5 bases). The CDR3 length is 14 residues. Germline V lookup: CDR1 LNHNV, CDR2 YYDKDF (reference sequence). V lost 8 bases and J 0 bases, leaving 10 bases between the germline ends. This CDR3 reads CATEDIATNEKLFF. The CDR3 DNA reads TGTGCCACCGAGGACATAGCAACTAATGAAAAACTGTTTTTT.

V gene TRBV21-1 combines with J gene TRBJ2-1; the table's D call of TRBD2 was not tested on the DNA. TRBV21-1 is labeled a pseudogene. The CDR3 covers 14 residues. The CDR3 reads CASSIRTSGGGQFF. The CDR3 bases are TGTGCCAGCAGCATACGGACTAGCGGGGGAGGGCAGTTCTTC.

The chain's CDR3 is CASSLVGGPGETQYF. CDR3 in DNA: TGTGCCAGCAGCTTGGTCGGAGGACCAGGCGAGACCCAGTACTTC. The rearrangement links TRBV5-4 to TRBJ2-5; possible D gene TRBD2, 5 bases. This CDR3 contains 15 residues. CDR1 and CDR2 (germline): SGHNT, YYREEE (reference sequence). V was shortened by 0 bases and J by 5 bases, with 14 bases between the two germline ends.

This sequence joins TRBV28 and TRBJ2-2, with TRBD2 matching over 7 bases. Germline CDR1 MDHEN, CDR2 SYDVKM. CDR3 length equals 18 residues. Trimming removed 7 bases from V and 0 bases from J; junction bases left unmatched: 14. The CDR3: CASKKAGWRETNTGELFF. The DNA for the CDR3 is TGTGCCAGCAAAAAGGCGGGATGGCGGGAGACGAACACCGGGGAGCTGTTTTTT.

The genes are TRBV18 and TRBJ2-7, with TRBD1 as a possible D gene (5 bases). Trimming took 0 bases from V and 3 from J, leaving 12 bases between them. Germline-derived CDR1 and CDR2 are KGHSH and LQKENI. There are 15 residues in the CDR3. The CDR3, as DNA: TGTGCCAGCTCACCACCCGCGACAGCGTACTACGAGCAGTACTTC. Protein sequence: CASSPPATAYYEQYF.

This clone appeared once. The rearrangement links TRBV3-1 (or the pseudogene TRBV3-2) to TRBJ2-7; D might be TRBD1 (5 bases). Germline V gene sequence: CDR1 LGHDT, CDR2 YNNKEL (reference sequence). This CDR3 has 13 residues. V lost 6 bases, J lost 2 bases, and 11 bases lay in between. The CDR3 sequence is CASSPRVAYEQYF. As DNA, the CDR3 is TGTGCCAGCAGTCCCAGGGTAGCCTACGAGCAGTACTTC.

The sample holds one count of this clone. CDR3 DNA sequence: TGTGCCAGCAGCGCGAGAGTAGGGGTCACAGATACGCAGTATTTT. It encodes CASSARVGVTDTQYF. The chain combines TRBV9 with TRBJ2-3, with D possibly matching TRBD1 (5 bases). CDR1 is SGDLS and CDR2 is YYNGEE in the germline V gene. This CDR3 comprises 15 residues. Trimming removed 3 bases from V and 2 bases from J, with 13 bases in between.

The V call is TRBV3-1 (or the pseudogene TRBV3-2), the J call TRBJ2-3; 12 bases match TRBD2. Germline loops: CDR1 LGHDT, CDR2 YNNKEL (reference sequence). V shed 2 bases, J shed 3 bases, and the junction held 3 bases outside the gene matches. The CDR3 consists of 16 residues. This CDR3 is CASSQSSGGVTDTQYF. CDR3 nucleotide sequence: TGTGCCAGCAGCCAATCTAGCGGGGGGGTGACAGATACGCAGTATTTT.

V and J are TRBV18 and TRBJ2-3; D possibly corresponds to TRBD1 (6 bases). Germline V CDR1 and CDR2: KGHSH, LQKENI. The CDR3 sequence is 14 residues long. Trimming cost V 6 bases and J 2 bases, with 12 bases left between them. The CDR3 protein is CASSQQGPTDTQYF. Written as DNA, the CDR3 is TGTGCCAGCTCCCAACAGGGTCCCACAGATACGCAGTATTTT.

The chain uses TRBV5-5 and TRBJ2-5; 8 bases line up with TRBD1. J lost 5 bases, V lost 2 bases, and 11 bases had no gene match. The CDR3 contains 16 residues. Per the germline V gene, CDR1 is SGHKS and CDR2 is YYEKEE (reference sequence). CDR3 loop: CASSLSGSGGRETQYF. In DNA form, the CDR3 reads TGTGCCAGCAGCTTATCCGGGTCAGGGGGCAGGGAGACCCAGTACTTC. Variable domain in full (rest from reference TRBV5-5 and TRBJ2-5): DAGVTQSPTHLIKTRGQQVTLRCSPISGHKSVSWYQQVLGQGPQFIFQYYEKEERGRGNFPDRFSARQFPNYSSELNVNALLLGDSALYLCASSLSGSGGRETQYFGPGTRLLVL.

The chain couples TRBV28 to TRBJ1-2; D perhaps matches TRBD1 (6 bases). Germline CDR1 and CDR2: MDHEN and SYDVKM. Trimming left V 4 bases short and J 8 bases short, with 23 bases between. This CDR3 is 16 amino acids long. The CDR3: CASSSANPENRGGYTF. Written as DNA, the CDR3 is TGTGCCAGCAGTTCCGCGAACCCGGAAAATAGGGGGGGCTACACCTTC.

This clone was observed a few times. The CDR3 bases are TGTGCCAGCAGCTCGCCCGGGACTAGCAGATACGAGCAGTACTTC. It is translated as CASSSPGTSRYEQYF. This chain connects TRBV11-2 to TRBJ2-7; 9 nucleotides line up with TRBD2. Trimming removed 4 bases from V and 4 bases from J; junction bases left unmatched: 8. Looked up from germline, CDR1 is SGHAT and CDR2 is FQNNGV. The CDR3 contains 15 residues.

The chain combines TRBV3-1 (or the pseudogene TRBV3-2) with TRBJ1-2, with D tentatively TRBD1 (6 bases). V was clipped by 2 bases and J by 4 bases, with 14 bases between them. The germline V gene has CDR1 LGHDT and CDR2 YNNKEL (reference sequence). The length of the CDR3 is 15 residues. Here the CDR3 DNA reads TGTGCCAGCAGCCAAACTACAGGGACCCTCTATGGCTACACCTTC. It is translated as CASSQTTGTLYGYTF.

The rearrangement joins TRBV9 to TRBJ1-2; D gene unclear. The germline V gene encodes CDR1 SGDLS and CDR2 YYNGEE. This CDR3 spans 16 amino acids. Trimming took off 3 bases at V and 2 bases at J, with 17 bases between the two ends. CDR3 nucleotides: TGTGCCAGCAGCGGAAGCATTCGGGGAAAAAACTATGGCTACACCTTC. Translating it yields CASSGSIRGKNYGYTF. The variable domain in full, completed from reference TRBV9 and TRBJ1-2, reads DSGVTQTPKHLITATGQRVTLRCSPRSGDLSVYWYQQSLDQGLQFLIQYYNGEERAKGNILERFSAQQFPDLHSELNLSSLELGDSALYFCASSGSIRGKNYGYTFGSGTRLTVV.

The CDR3 here is CASRGRGYEQYF. The CDR3 nucleotides read TGTGCCAGCCGCGGGAGGGGTTACGAGCAGTACTTC. This chain uses TRBV6-5 with TRBJ2-7, with 9 nucleotides matching TRBD2. Germline V gives CDR1 MNHEY, CDR2 SVGAGI. This CDR3 is built from 12 residues. The ends lost 8 bases at V and 4 bases at J; junction bases unmatched: 3.